The 16 T cell receptor beta chains presented below share a single source sample, sequenced in a study of T-cell memory formation after mild COVID-19. TCRdb called the 5' RACE reads again in MiXCR, with one record for every CDR3 protein. The sample lists roughly 170,000 distinct CDR3 sequences, roughly 20% occurring once. The sequenced sample consisted of PBMCs or a T cell subset sorted from them (not recorded which). These receptors came from a man between 18 and 35 years old who had mild COVID-19 (a few samples of this study predate the infection). Cell type and time point are not known.

The chain couples TRBV4-2 to TRBJ2-7; no clear D. This CDR3 contains 13 residues. Per germline, CDR1 LGHNA and CDR2 YNFKEQ. V lost 8 bases and J 3 bases, leaving 14 bases between the germline ends. The CDR3 coding sequence is TGTGCCAGCCGCGGCCAGGACCGCTACGAGCAGTACTTC. Its protein product is CASRGQDRYEQYF.

The chain has TRBV5-4 and TRBJ1-4, with 9 bases matching TRBD1. CDR3 length: 14 amino acids. V shed 3 bases and J 8 bases; nucleotides not matched to a gene: 5. Germline V lookup: CDR1 SGHNT, CDR2 YYREEE (reference sequence). The CDR3 spells CASSSGQGREKLFF. The CDR3 DNA reads as TGTGCCAGCAGCTCTGGACAGGGGAGAGAAAAACTGTTTTTT.

Written as DNA, the CDR3 is TGTGCCAGCAGCTTATTAACAGGGATCAATTCACCCCTCCACTTT. Translating it yields CASSLLTGINSPLHF. The chain combines TRBV21-1 with TRBJ1-6; TRBD1 is taken as the D call from the table, unchecked against the DNA. TRBV21-1 is given as a pseudogene. This CDR3 is built from 15 residues.

This clonotype was detected many times. The rearrangement links TRBV11-2 to TRBJ2-3; D gene uncertain. Germline V CDR1 and CDR2: SGHAT, FQNNGV. This CDR3 has 14 residues. The V gene lost 3 bases and the J gene lost 0 bases, with 7 bases spanning the gap. CDR3 nucleotides: TGTGCCAGCAGCTTCGATCGTAGCACAGATACGCAGTATTTT. It encodes CASSFDRSTDTQYF.

The table lists this clonotype with a few counts. This rearrangement joins TRBV6-2 or TRBV6-3 to TRBJ2-7; D gene ambiguous. The CDR3 extends over 11 amino acids. Germline V gives CDR1 MNHEY, CDR2 SVGEGT. Trimming took 5 bases from V and 2 from J, leaving 4 bases between them. The CDR3 protein is CASSGAYEQYF. CDR3 bases: TGTGCCAGCAGTGGAGCCTACGAGCAGTACTTC.

The rearrangement uses TRBV29-1 and TRBJ2-2; D is unclear. Germline V CDR1 and CDR2: SQVTM, ANQGSEA. The CDR3 runs to 13 residues. V was shortened by 4 bases and J by 0 bases, with 6 bases between the two germline ends. The CDR3 coding sequence is TGCAGCGTTGTCGGCGCGAACACCGGGGAGCTGTTTTTT. This gives the protein CSVVGANTGELFF.

J is TRBJ2-5 and V is TRBV6-5; 8 nucleotides align to TRBD1. Germline V lookup: CDR1 MNHEY, CDR2 SVGAGI. CDR3 length: 14 residues. With V trimmed by 7 bases and J by 3 bases, 7 bases remained unmatched. The CDR3 bases are TGTGCCAGCATGAAAGGGACAGGAGAAGAGACCCAGTACTTC. It codes for CASMKGTGEETQYF.

This clonotype has just a few counts. This chain connects TRBV6-5 to TRBJ2-6; D is unclear. CDR1 is MNHEY and CDR2 is SVGAGI in the germline V gene. The length of the CDR3 is 17 residues. The V end was cut by 5 bases, the J end by 0 bases, with 14 bases between. CDR3 amino acids: CASSPTVGGSGANVLTF. The CDR3 region has the DNA TGTGCCAGCAGTCCGACTGTGGGTGGCTCTGGGGCCAACGTCCTGACTTTC.

This clonotype was counted only a few times. The CDR3 sequence is CASSDRQGRETQYF. CDR3 DNA: TGTGCCAGCAGCGACCGACAGGGGCGGGAGACCCAGTACTTC. The chain uses TRBV5-5 and TRBJ2-5, with 8 nucleotides matching TRBD1. There are 14 residues in the CDR3. Germline V gene sequence: CDR1 SGHKS, CDR2 YYEKEE (reference sequence). The V and J ends lost 4 bases and 5 bases, in that order; junction bases with no gene match: 7.

The rearrangement joins TRBV3-1 to TRBJ1-2; no reliable D call. Germline CDR1 and CDR2: LGHDT and YNNKEL (reference sequence). The V end lost 0 bases, the J end lost 6 bases, and 14 bases lay between the germline ends. The CDR3 is made up of 15 amino acids. This CDR3 reads CASSQDLLVGHGYTF. As DNA, the CDR3 is TGTGCCAGCAGCCAAGATCTGCTGGTAGGGCATGGCTACACCTTC.

This clonotype was counted between two and nine times. In DNA, the CDR3 is TGTGCCAGCAGCTCGACCGAAAACCAAGCTTTCTTT. This codes for CASSSTENQAFF. J is TRBJ1-1 and V is TRBV28; D is unclear. The V end lost 6 bases, the J end lost 9 bases, and 14 bases lay between the germline ends. CDR1 and CDR2 (germline): MDHEN, SYDVKM. This CDR3 is built from 12 residues. The full variable domain, its missing parts supplied by reference TRBV28 and TRBJ1-1, is DVKVTQSSRYLVKRTGEKVFLECVQDMDHENMFWYRQDPGLGLRLIYFSYDVKMKEKGDIPEGYSVSREKKERFSLILESASTNQTSMYLCASSSTENQAFFGQGTRLTVV.

V usage is TRBV4-1 and J usage is TRBJ2-7; 7 positions agree with TRBD1. Germline CDR1 is MGHRA and CDR2 is YSYEKL. Unmatched junction bases numbered 6, after V lost 0 bases and J lost 1 base. This CDR3 is built from 16 residues. CDR3 sequence (DNA): TGCGCCAGCAGCCAAGAAGGGACAGAGAGGTCCTACGAGCAGTACTTC. Translating it yields CASSQEGTERSYEQYF.

This chain uses TRBV5-5 with TRBJ2-3; a weak D match, TRBD1 (5 bases). Trimming stripped 1 base from V and 4 bases from J, with 10 bases between. The germline CDR1 and CDR2 sequences are SGHKS and YYEKEE (reference sequence). The CDR3 runs 14 residues. The CDR3 sequence is CASSLNWGPDTQYF. The CDR3 DNA reads TGTGCCAGCAGCTTGAATTGGGGCCCAGATACGCAGTATTTT.

Only a few counts were recorded for this clonotype. The chain has TRBV30 and TRBJ2-4; D uncertain. The germline V gene has CDR1 GTSNPN and CDR2 SVGIG (reference sequence). V gave up 4 bases and J gave up 0 bases, with 16 bases separating them. This CDR3 has 16 residues. The CDR3 protein is CAWTPGSYLAKNIQYF. The DNA for the CDR3 is TGTGCCTGGACCCCCGGGTCCTATCTAGCCAAAAACATTCAGTACTTC. The full variable domain, in which reference TRBV30 and TRBJ2-4 provide the parts outside the CDR3, is SQTIHQWPATLVQPVGSPLSLECTVEGTSNPNLYWYRQAAGRGLQLLFYSVGIGQISSEVPQNLSASRPQDRQFILSSKKLLLSDSGFYLCAWTPGSYLAKNIQYFGAGTRLSVL.

This clonotype occurred a few times. The chain employs TRBV7-3 and TRBJ2-3; no clear D. CDR1 SGHTA and CDR2 FQGTGA come from the germline V gene. CDR3 length: 12 amino acids. The ends were cut back, 5 bases at V and 5 bases at J, with 8 bases in the middle. The CDR3 loop reads CASSNSKDTQYF. For the CDR3, the DNA is TGTGCCAGCAGCAACTCGAAAGATACGCAGTATTTT.

This clonotype was counted between two and nine times. The chain combines TRBV20-1 with TRBJ2-1, with TRBD1 as a possible D gene (6 bases). The CDR3 totals 14 residues. The V end was cut by 6 bases, the J end by 0 bases, with 12 bases between. The germline V gene encodes CDR1 DFQATT and CDR2 SNEGSKA (reference sequence). CDR3 bases: TGCAGTGCCCCCGGGACATTCTCCTACAATGAGCAGTTCTTC. Its translation: CSAPGTFSYNEQFF.